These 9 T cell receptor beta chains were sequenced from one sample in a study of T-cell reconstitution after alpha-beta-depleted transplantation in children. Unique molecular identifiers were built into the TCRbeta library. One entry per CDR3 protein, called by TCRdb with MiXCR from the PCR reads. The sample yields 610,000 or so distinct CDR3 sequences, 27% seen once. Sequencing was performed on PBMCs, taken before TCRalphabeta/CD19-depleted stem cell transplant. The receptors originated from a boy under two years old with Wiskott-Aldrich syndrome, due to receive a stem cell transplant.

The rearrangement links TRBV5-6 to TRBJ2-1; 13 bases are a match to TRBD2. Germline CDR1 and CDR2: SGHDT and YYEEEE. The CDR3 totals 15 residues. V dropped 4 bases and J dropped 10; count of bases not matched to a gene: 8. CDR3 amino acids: CASSLGLAGIREQFF. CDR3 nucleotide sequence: TGTGCCAGCAGCCTGGGACTAGCGGGAATTCGCGAGCAGTTCTTC.

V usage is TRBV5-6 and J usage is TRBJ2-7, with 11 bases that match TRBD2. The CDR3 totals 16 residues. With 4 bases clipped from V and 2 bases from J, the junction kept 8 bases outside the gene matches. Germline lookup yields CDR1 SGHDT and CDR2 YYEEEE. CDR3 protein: CASSALTSGATYEQYF. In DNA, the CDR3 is TGTGCCAGCAGCGCCTTGACTAGCGGGGCCACCTACGAGCAGTACTTC.

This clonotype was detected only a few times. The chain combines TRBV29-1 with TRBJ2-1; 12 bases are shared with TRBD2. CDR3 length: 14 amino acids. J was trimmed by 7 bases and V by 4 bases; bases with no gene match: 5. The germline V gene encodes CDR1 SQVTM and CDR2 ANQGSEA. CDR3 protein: CSVVSGLAGNEQFF. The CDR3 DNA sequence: TGCAGCGTTGTTTCGGGACTAGCGGGTAATGAGCAGTTCTTC.

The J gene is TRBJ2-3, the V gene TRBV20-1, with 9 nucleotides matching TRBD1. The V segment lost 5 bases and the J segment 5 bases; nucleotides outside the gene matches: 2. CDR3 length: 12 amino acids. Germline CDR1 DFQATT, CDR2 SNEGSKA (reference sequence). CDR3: CSASGQGDTQYF. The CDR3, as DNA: TGCAGTGCTTCGGGACAGGGAGATACGCAGTATTTT.

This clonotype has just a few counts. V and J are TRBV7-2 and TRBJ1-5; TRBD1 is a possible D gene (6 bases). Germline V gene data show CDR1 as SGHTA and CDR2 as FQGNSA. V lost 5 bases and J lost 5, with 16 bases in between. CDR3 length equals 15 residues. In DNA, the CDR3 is TGTGCCAGCAGCCCAACACAGGGTTTTTATCAGCCCCAGCATTTT. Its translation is CASSPTQGFYQPQHF.

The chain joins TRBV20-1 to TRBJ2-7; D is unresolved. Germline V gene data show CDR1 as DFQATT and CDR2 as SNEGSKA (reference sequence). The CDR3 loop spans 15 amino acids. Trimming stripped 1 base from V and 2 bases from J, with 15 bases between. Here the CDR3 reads CSARGGNSLPYEQYF. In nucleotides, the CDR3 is TGCAGTGCTAGAGGCGGAAACAGTCTACCCTACGAGCAGTACTTC.

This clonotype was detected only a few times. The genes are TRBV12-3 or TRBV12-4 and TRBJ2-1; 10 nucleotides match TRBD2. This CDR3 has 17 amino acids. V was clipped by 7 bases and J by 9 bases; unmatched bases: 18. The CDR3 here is CASTPLGVLAGGPEQFF. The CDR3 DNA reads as TGTGCCAGCACCCCATTAGGGGTTTTAGCGGGAGGTCCTGAGCAGTTCTTC.

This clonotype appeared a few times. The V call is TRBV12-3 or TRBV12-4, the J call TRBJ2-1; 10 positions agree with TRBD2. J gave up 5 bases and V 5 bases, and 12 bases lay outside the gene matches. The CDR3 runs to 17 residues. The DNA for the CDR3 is TGTGCCAGCAGTCCCGGGGCTAGCGGGAGAGATAACAATGAGCAGTTCTTC. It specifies CASSPGASGRDNNEQFF.

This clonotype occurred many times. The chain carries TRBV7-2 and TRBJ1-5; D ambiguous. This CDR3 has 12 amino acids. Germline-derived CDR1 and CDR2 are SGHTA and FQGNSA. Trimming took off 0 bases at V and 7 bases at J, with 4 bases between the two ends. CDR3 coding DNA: TGTGCCAGCAGCTTAGCTGGGCAGCCCCAGCATTTT. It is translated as CASSLAGQPQHF.